The entry below gives a single T cell receptor (beta chain) sequence along with its context. Its antigen remains unidentified. No base qualities exist here, and no much larger clone lies one base off it. What the time point label conveys for this sample: cells obtained before transplantation from donor or recipient. CD3+CD4+ and CD3+CD8+ populations were FACS-sorted from unstimulated pre-transplant donor and recipient cells taken from spleen or lymph nodes. The sample originates from a study of graft-versus-host responses after intestinal transplantation (dated by TCRdb to 2020 to 2023). General notes on the study: The transplants that recipients received were multivisceral, liver-intestinal, or isolated intestinal. Alloreactive clones were identified by sequencing pre-transplant mixed lymphocyte reaction products and comparing these products with unstimulated pre-transplant donor and recipient T cells. Every recipient was given anti-thymocyte globulin induction, followed by 2 to 4 years of maintenance tacrolimus and steroids. Of the roughly 24 intestinal transplant recipients enrolled in the cohort, one of whom was a retransplant, a few patients without pretransplant specimens were excluded. Rather than going through the commercial service, samples from a few later patients were sequenced in-house on an Illumina MiSeq and processed with MiXCR. After intestinal transplantation, graft-versus-host and host-versus-graft alloreactive T cell clones in the graft, circulation and bone marrow were tracked using bulk TCR-beta CDR3 sequencing. A peak of at least 4% donor T cells among recipient peripheral blood mononuclear cells was the definition used for donor T cell macrochimerism. Results the study describes overall, beyond this receptor: GvH clones turned up in recipient bone marrow, with some appearing earlier in ileal mucosa or blood, a pattern consistent with an intestinal mucosal origin. High GvH to HvG T cell clonal ratios were observed in the allografts of patients with donor T cell macrochimerism. Peak levels of circulating GvH clones were associated with declines in HvG clones early after transplant. Conclusions were limited by the relatively low number and heterogeneity of intestinal transplant patients.

V is pared back by 4 bases and J by 5 bases, with 11 bases lying between the germline termini. CDR1 and CDR2 (MRHNA, SNTAGT) derive from the germline V gene. The CDR3 measures 14 amino acids from cysteine to phenylalanine. The CDR3 DNA has 42 bases and is translated from base 1. Library preparation used the immunoSEQ multiplex PCR assay. For most patients, genomic DNA was isolated with the Qiagen DNeasy Blood and Tissue Kit and shipped frozen to Adaptive Biotechnologies for TCR sequencing. Adaptive Biotechnologies carried out high-throughput TCR-beta CDR3 sequencing of genomic DNA for most patients. Regarding the original processing steps: TCR sequencing data for approximately 17 patients were retrieved from Adaptive's ImmunoSEQ software; a few other patients were processed with MiXCR and VDJtools. CD4 versus CD8 sorting errors were corrected by removing sequences found in both subsets at a frequency ratio below 5:1. Because the origin of CDR3 nucleotide sequences shared between donor and recipient could not be assigned, those sequences were removed. At least 2-fold expansion over unstimulated cells and a minimum CFSE-low frequency of 0.002% (template counts) or 0.001% (read counts) were required for clones to be classified as alloreactive. Clones detected in sequenced pre-transplant spleen, lymph node, or MLR CFSE-low populations of the donor or recipient were defined as mappable. The cumulative frequency of alloreactive clones was calculated as a percentage of all sequences, weighted by copy number. In its TCRdb copy, this immuneACCESS table keeps in-frame sequences only and misses some clones. Where compared with another copy, unresolved V genes explain less than half of these, and the others have no known cause. V, J and clone size are taken as reported in that table, and D and trimming were inferred from the DNA itself. Present in this sample are more than 100,000 clones, 85% to 95% of which were seen just once. The ten largest clones capture 0.095% to 0.15% of the sample.

The TCR was taken from a human donor who received an intestinal transplant. Rearrangement joined TRBV6-4 to TRBJ2-2; there is no confident call for the D gene. The sequences come from unstimulated CD4+ T cells sorted from spleen or lymph node cells, collected before intestinal transplant. The CDR3 sequence is CASSAQAATGELFF. The base sequence is TGTGCCAGCAGTGCCCAGGCAGCGACCGGGGAGCTGTTTTTT.